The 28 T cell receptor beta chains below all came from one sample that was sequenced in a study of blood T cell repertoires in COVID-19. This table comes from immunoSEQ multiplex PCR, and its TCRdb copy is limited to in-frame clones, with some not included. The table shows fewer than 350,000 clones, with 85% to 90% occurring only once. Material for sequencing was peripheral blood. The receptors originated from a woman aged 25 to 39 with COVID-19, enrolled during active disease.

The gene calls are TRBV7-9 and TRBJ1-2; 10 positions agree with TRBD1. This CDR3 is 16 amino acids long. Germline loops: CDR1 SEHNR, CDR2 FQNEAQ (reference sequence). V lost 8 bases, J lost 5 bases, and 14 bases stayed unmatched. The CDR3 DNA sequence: TGTGCCAGCTTAATGCTGGACAGGGGGGCCCTTTATGGCTACACCTTC. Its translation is CASLMLDRGALYGYTF.

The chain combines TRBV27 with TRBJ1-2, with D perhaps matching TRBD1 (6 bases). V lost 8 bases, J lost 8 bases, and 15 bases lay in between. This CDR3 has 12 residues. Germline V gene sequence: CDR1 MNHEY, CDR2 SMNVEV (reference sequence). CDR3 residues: CASGGGAQGYTF. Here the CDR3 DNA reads TGTGCCAGCGGAGGGGGGGCACAAGGCTACACCTTC.

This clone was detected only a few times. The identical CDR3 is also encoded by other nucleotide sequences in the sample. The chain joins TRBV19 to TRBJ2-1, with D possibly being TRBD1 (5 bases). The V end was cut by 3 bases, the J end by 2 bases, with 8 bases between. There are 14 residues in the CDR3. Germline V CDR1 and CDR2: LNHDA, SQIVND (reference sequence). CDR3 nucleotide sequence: TGTGCCAGTAGTATTCAGGGCCCCTACAATGAGCAGTTCTTC. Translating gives CASSIQGPYNEQFF.

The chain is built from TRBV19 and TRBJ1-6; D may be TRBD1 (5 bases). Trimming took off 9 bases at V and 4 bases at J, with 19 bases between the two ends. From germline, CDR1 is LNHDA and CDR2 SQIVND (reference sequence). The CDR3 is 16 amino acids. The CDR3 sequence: CASRAEGMVYNSPLHF. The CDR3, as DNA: TGTGCCAGCCGAGCGGAGGGGATGGTGTATAATTCACCCCTCCACTTT.

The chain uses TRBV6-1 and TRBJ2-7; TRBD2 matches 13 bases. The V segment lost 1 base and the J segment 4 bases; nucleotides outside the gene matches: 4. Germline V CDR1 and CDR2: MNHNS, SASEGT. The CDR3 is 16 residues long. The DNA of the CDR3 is TGTGCCAGCAGTGAAGGGTGGACTAGCGGGGGATACGAGCAGTACTTC. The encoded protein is CASSEGWTSGGYEQYF.

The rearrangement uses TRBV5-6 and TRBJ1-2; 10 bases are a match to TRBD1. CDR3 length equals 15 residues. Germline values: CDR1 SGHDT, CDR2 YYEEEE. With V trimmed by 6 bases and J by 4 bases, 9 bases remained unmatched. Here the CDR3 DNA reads TGTGCCAGCAACCCTCAGACAGGGGGCGGCTATGGCTACACCTTC. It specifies CASNPQTGGGYGYTF.

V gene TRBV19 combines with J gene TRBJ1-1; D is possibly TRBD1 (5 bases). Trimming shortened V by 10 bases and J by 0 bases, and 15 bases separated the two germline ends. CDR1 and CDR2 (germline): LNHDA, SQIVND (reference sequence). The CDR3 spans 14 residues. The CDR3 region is CATSPQGLNTEAFF. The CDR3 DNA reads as TGTGCCACATCACCCCAGGGATTGAACACTGAAGCTTTCTTT.

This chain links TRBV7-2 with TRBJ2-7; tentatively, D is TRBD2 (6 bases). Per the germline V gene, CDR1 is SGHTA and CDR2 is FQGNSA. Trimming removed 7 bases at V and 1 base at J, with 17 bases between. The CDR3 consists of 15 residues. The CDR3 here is CASTRRTTISYEQYF. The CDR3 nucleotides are TGTGCCAGCACCCGGAGGACTACCATTTCCTACGAGCAGTACTTC.

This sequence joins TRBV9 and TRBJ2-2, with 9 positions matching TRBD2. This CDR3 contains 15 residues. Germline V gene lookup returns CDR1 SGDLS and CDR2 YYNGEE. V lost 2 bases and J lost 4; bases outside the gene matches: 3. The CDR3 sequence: CASSVKAGGTGELFF. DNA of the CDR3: TGTGCCAGCAGCGTTAAAGCGGGGGGCACCGGGGAGCTGTTTTTT. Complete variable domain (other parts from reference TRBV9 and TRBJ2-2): DSGVTQTPKHLITATGQRVTLRCSPRSGDLSVYWYQQSLDQGLQFLIQYYNGEERAKGNILERFSAQQFPDLHSELNLSSLELGDSALYFCASSVKAGGTGELFFGEGSRLTVL.

The CDR3 coding sequence is TGTGCCAGTAGTATGGTCGGGGACACTTCCGAAGGCTATGGCTACACCTTC. It yields the protein CASSMVGDTSEGYGYTF. This rearrangement joins TRBV19 to TRBJ1-2; a possible D gene is TRBD1 (6 bases). Deletions cut 3 bases from V and 4 bases from J, with 21 bases between. Germline CDR1 LNHDA, CDR2 SQIVND (reference sequence). The CDR3 length is 17 residues.

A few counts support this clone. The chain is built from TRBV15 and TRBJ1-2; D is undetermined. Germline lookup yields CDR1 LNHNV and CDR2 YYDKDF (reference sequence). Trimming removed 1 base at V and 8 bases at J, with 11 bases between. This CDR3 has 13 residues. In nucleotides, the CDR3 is TGTGCCACCAGCAGAGGCCTGGGAGAGGGCTACACCTTC. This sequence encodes CATSRGLGEGYTF. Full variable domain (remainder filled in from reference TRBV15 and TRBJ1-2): DAMVIQNPRYQVTQFGKPVTLSCSQTLNHNVMYWYQQKSSQAPKLLFHYYDKDFNNEADTPDNFQSRRPNTSFCFLDIRSPGLGDTAMYLCATSRGLGEGYTFGSGTRLTVV.

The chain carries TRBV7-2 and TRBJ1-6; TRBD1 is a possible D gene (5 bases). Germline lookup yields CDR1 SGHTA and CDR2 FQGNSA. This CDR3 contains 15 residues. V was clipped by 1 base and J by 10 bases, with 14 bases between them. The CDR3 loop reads CASSLGTGRGSPLHF. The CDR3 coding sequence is TGTGCCAGCAGCTTAGGGACGGGGCGGGGGTCACCCCTCCACTTT.

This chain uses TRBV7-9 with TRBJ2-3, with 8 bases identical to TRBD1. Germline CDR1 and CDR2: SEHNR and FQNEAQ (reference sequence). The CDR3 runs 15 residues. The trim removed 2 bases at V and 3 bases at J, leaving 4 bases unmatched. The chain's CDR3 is CASSLTGGQTDTQYF. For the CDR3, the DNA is TGTGCCAGCAGCTTAACAGGGGGTCAGACAGATACGCAGTATTTT.

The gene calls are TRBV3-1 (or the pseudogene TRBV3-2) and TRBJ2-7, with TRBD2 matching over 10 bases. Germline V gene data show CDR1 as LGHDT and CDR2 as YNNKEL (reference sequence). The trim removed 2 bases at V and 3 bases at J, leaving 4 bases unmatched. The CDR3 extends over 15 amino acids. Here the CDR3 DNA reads TGTGCCAGCAGCCAACTAGCGGGGGCCCACTACGAGCAGTACTTC. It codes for CASSQLAGAHYEQYF.

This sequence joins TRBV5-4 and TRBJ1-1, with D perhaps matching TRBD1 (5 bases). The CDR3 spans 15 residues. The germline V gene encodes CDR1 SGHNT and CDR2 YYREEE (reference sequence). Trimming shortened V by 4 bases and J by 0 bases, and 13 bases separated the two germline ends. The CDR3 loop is CASSDGQIMNTEAFF. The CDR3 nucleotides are TGTGCCAGCAGCGACGGACAAATCATGAACACTGAAGCTTTCTTT.

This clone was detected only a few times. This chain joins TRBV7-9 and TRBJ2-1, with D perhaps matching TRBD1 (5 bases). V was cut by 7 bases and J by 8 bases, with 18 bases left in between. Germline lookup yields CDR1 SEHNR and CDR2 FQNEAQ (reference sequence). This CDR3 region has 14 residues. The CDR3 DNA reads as TGTGCCAGCACAGATCAGGGAAGGGTATATGAGCAGTTCTTC. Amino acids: CASTDQGRVYEQFF.

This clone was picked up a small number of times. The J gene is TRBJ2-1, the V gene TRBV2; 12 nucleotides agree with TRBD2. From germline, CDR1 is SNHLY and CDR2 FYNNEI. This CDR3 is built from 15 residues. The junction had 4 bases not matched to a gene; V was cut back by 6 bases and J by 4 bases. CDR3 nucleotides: TGTGCCAGCAGCGAAACTAGCGGGGGGTACAATGAGCAGTTCTTC. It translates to CASSETSGGYNEQFF.

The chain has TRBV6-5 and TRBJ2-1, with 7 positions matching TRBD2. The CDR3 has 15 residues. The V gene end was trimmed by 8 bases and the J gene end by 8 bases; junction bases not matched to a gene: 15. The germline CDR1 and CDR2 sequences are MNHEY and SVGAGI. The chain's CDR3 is CASPSGGNFDDEQFF. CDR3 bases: TGTGCCAGCCCATCCGGGGGGAATTTCGACGATGAGCAGTTCTTC.

The CDR3 here is CSVGLGQRGVLGQETQYF. CDR3 sequence (DNA): TGCAGCGTGGGACTGGGCCAGCGGGGGGTCCTCGGCCAAGAGACCCAGTACTTC. This chain uses TRBV29-1 with TRBJ2-5; TRBD2 matches at 9 bases. The V and J ends lost 6 bases and 1 base, in that order; junction bases with no gene match: 18. Germline CDR1 reads SQVTM; CDR2 reads ANQGSEA. This CDR3 is built from 18 residues. Full variable domain (missing parts from reference TRBV29-1 and TRBJ2-5): SAVISQKPSRDICQRGTSLTIQCQVDSQVTMMFWYRQQPGQSLTLIATANQGSEATYESGFVIDKFPISRPNLTFSTLTVSNMSPEDSSIYLCSVGLGQRGVLGQETQYFGPGTRLLVL.

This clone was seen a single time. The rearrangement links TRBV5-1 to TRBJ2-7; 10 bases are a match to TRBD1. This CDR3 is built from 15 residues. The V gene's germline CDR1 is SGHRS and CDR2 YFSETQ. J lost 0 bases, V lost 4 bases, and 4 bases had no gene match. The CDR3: CASSRGQGSSYEQYF. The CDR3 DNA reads TGCGCCAGCAGCAGGGGACAGGGGAGCTCCTACGAGCAGTACTTC.

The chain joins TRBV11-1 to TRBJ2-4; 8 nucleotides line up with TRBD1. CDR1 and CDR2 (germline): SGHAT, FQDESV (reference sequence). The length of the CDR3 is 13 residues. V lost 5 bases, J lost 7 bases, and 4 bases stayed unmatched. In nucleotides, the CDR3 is TGTGCCAGCAGCCAGGGGGCCGGGAACATTCAGTACTTC. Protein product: CASSQGAGNIQYF.

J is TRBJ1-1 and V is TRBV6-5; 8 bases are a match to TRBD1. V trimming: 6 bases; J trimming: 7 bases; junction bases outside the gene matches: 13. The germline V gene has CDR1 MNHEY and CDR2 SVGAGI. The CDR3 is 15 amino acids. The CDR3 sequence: CASRKDRVQFGEAFF. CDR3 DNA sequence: TGTGCCAGCAGAAAGGACAGGGTGCAATTTGGTGAAGCTTTCTTT.

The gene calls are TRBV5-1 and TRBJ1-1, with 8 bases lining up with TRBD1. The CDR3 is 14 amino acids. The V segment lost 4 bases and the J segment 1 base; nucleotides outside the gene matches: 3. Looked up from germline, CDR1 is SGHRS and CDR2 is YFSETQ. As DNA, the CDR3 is TGCGCCAGCAGCCGGACAGGGCCGAACACTGAAGCTTTCTTT. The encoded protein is CASSRTGPNTEAFF.

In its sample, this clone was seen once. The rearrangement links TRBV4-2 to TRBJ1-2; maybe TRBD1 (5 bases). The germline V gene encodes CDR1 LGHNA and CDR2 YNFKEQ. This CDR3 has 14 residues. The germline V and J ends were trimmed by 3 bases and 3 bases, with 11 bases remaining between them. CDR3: CASSQTTAYYGYTF. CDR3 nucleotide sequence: TGTGCCAGCAGCCAGACGACAGCCTACTATGGCTACACCTTC.

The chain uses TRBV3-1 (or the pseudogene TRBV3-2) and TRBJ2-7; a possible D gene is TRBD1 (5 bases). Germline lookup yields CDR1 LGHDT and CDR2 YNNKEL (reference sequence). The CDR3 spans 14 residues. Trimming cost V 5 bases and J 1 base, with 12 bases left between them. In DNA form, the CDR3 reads TGTGCCAGCAGCGAGCTAACAGGTTCCTACGAGCAGTACTTC. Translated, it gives CASSELTGSYEQYF.

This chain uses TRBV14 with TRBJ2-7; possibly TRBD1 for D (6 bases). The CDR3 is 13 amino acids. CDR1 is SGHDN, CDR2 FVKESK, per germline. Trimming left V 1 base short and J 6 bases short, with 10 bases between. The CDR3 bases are TGTGCCAGCAGCCAAGGTTGGGGGCGCGAGCAGTACTTC. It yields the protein CASSQGWGREQYF.

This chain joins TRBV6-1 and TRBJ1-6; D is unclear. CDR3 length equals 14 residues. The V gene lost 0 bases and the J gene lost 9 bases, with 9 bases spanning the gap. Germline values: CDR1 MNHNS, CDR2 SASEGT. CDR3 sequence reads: CASSEAVRSSPLHF. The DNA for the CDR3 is TGTGCCAGCAGTGAAGCTGTTCGGAGTTCACCCCTCCACTTT.

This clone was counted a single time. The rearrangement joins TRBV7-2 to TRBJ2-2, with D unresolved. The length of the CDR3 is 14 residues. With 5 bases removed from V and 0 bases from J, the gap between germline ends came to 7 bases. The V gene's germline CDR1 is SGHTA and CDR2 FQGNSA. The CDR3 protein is CASSPYTNTGELFF. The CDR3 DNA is TGTGCCAGCAGCCCATACACGAACACCGGGGAGCTGTTTTTT.